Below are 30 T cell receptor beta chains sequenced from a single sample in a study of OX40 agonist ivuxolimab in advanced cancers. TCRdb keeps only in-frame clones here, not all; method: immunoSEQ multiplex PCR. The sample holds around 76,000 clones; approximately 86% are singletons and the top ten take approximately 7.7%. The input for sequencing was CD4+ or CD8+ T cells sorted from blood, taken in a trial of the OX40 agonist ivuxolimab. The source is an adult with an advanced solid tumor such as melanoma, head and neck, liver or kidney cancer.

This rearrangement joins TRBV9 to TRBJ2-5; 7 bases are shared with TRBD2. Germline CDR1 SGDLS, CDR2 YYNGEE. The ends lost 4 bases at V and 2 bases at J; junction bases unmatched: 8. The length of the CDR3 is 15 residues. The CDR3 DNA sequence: TGTGCCAGCAGCCCACTCTCTAGCGGACAAGAGACCCAGTACTTC. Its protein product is CASSPLSSGQETQYF.

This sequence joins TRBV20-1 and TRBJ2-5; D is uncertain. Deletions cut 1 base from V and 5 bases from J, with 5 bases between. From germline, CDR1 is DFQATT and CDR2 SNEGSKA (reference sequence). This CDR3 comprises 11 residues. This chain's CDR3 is CSARVGETQYF. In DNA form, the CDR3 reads TGCAGTGCTAGAGTAGGGGAGACCCAGTACTTC.

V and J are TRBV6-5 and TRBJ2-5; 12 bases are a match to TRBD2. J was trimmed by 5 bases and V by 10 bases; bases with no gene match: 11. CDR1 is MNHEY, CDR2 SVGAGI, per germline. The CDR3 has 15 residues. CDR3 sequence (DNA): TGTGCCAACCCCATCCTAGCGGGAGGGCCGGAGACCCAGTACTTC. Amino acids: CANPILAGGPETQYF.

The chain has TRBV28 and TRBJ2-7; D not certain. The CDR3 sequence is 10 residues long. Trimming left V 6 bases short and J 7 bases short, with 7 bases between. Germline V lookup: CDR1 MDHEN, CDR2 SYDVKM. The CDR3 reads CASRAREQYF. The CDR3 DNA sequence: TGTGCCAGCAGGGCTCGGGAGCAGTACTTC.

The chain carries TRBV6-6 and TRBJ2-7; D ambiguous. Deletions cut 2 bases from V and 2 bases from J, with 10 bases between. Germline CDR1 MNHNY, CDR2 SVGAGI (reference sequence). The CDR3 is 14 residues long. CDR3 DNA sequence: TGTGCCAGCAGTTACCACGGCTCTGCCTACGAGCAGTACTTC. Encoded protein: CASSYHGSAYEQYF.

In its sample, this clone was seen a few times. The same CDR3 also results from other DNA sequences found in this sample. CDR3 loop: CASREAGGTAKNIQYF. The CDR3, as DNA: TGTGCCAGCAGGGAGGCGGGGGGAACAGCCAAAAACATTCAGTACTTC. V usage is TRBV11-2 and J usage is TRBJ2-4; 8 bases match TRBD2. The germline V gene has CDR1 SGHAT and CDR2 FQNNGV. J lost 0 bases, V lost 6 bases, and 7 bases had no gene match. This CDR3 has 16 residues.

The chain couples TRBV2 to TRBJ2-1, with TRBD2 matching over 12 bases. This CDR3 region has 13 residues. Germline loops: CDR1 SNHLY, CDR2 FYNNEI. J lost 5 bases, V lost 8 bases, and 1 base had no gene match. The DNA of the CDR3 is TGTGCCAGCCGGACTAGCGGGAACAATGAGCAGTTCTTC. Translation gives CASRTSGNNEQFF.

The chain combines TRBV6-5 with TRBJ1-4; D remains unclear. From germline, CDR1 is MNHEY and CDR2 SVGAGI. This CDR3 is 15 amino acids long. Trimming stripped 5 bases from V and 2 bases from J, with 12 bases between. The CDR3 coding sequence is TGTGCCAGCAGTCCCAGGCCACAGACTAATGAAAAACTGTTTTTT. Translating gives CASSPRPQTNEKLFF.

The CDR3 region is CASSYGRNQPQHF. The CDR3 coding sequence is TGTGCCAGCAGTTACGGGCGGAATCAGCCCCAGCATTTT. The chain couples TRBV6-6 to TRBJ1-5; no clear D. This CDR3 contains 13 residues. The germline V gene has CDR1 MNHNY and CDR2 SVGAGI (reference sequence). V shed 2 bases and J shed 4 bases, with 6 bases lying between them.

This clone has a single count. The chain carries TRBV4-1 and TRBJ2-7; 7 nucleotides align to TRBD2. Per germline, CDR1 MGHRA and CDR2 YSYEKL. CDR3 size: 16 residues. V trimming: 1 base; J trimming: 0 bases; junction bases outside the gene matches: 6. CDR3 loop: CASSQVPRGSSYEQYF. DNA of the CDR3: TGCGCCAGCAGCCAAGTTCCGCGGGGGAGCTCCTACGAGCAGTACTTC.

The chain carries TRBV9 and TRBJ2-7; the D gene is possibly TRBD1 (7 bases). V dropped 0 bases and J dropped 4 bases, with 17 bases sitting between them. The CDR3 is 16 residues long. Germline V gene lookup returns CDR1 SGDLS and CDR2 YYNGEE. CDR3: CASSVATGAGRYEQYF. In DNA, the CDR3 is TGTGCCAGCAGCGTAGCTACAGGGGCAGGGAGGTACGAGCAGTACTTC.

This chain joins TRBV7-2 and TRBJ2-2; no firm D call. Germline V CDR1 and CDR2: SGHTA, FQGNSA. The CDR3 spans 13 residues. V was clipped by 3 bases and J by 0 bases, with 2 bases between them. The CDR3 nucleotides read TGTGCCAGCAGCTTTACGAACACCGGGGAGCTGTTTTTT. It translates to CASSFTNTGELFF.

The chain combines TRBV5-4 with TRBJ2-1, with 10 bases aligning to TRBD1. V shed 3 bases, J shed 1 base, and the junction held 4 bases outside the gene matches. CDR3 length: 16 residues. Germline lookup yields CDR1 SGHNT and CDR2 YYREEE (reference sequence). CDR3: CASSSRQGASYNEQFF. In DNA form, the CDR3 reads TGTGCCAGCAGCTCGAGACAGGGGGCGTCCTACAATGAGCAGTTCTTC.

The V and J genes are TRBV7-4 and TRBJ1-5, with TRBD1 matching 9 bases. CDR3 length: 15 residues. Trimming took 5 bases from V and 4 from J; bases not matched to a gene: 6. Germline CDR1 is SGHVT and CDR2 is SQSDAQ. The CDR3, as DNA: TGTGCCAGCAGCAAGTCCGGACAGGGGAATCAGCCCCAGCATTTT. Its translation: CASSKSGQGNQPQHF.

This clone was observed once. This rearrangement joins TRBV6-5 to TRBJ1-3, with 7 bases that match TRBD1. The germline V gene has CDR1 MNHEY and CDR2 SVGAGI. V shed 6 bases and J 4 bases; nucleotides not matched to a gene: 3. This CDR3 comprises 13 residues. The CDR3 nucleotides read TGTGCCAGCAGCGGGACAGTCGGAAACACCATATATTTT. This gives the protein CASSGTVGNTIYF.

The CDR3 loop is CASSPPGGNQPQHF. The CDR3 DNA is TGTGCCAGCAGCCCCCCAGGGGGCAATCAGCCCCAGCATTTT. V is TRBV9 and J is TRBJ1-5; D might be TRBD1 (6 bases). The CDR3 extends over 14 amino acids. Germline CDR1 is SGDLS and CDR2 is YYNGEE. The ends were cut back, 4 bases at V and 2 bases at J, with 10 bases in the middle.

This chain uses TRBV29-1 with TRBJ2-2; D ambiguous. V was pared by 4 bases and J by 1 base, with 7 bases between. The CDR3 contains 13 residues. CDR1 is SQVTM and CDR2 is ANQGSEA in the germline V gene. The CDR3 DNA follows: TGCAGCGTTGTCCCGGGGAACACCGGGGAGCTGTTTTTT. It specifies CSVVPGNTGELFF.

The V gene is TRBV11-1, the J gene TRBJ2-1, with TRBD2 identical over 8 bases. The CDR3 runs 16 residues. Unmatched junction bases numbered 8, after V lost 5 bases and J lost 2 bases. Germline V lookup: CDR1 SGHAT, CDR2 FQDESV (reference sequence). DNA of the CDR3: TGTGCCAGCAGCCGGGGGGGGCTGGGCGCCTACAATGAGCAGTTCTTC. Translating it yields CASSRGGLGAYNEQFF.

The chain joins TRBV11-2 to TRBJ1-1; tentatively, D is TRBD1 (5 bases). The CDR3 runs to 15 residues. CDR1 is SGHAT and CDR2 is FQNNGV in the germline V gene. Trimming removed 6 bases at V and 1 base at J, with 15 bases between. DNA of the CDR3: TGTGCCAGCAGGAGGGGCGGGGGACCGAACACTGAAGCTTTCTTT. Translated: CASRRGGGPNTEAFF.

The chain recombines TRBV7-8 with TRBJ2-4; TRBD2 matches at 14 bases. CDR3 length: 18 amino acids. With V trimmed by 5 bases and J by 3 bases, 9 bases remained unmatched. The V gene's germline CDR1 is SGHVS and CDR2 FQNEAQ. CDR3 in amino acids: CASSPTSGGGSDKNIQYF. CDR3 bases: TGTGCCAGCAGCCCGACTAGCGGGGGGGGTTCGGACAAAAACATTCAGTACTTC.

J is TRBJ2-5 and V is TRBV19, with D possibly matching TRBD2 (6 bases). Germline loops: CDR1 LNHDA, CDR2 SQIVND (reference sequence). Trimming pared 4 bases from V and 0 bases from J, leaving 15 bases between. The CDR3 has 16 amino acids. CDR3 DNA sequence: TGTGCCAGTAGTACCCCAGGGTGGAGGGACCAAGAGACCCAGTACTTC. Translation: CASSTPGWRDQETQYF.

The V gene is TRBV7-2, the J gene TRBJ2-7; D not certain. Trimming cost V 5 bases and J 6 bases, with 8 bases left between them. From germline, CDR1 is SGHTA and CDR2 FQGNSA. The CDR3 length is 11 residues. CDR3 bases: TGTGCCAGCAGCAACAGCGCCGAGCAGTACTTC. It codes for CASSNSAEQYF.

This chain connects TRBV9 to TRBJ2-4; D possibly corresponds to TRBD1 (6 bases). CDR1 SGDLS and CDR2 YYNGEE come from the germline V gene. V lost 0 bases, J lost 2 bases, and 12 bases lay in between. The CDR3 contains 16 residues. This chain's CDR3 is CASSVGGRVSKNIQYF. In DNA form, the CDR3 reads TGTGCCAGCAGCGTAGGGGGGCGCGTCTCCAAAAACATTCAGTACTTC.

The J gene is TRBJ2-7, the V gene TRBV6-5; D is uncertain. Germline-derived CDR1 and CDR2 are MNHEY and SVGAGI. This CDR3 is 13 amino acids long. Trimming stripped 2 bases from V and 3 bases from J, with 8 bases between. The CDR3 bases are TGTGCCAGCAGTTACATTGGCGGCTACGAGCAGTACTTC. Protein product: CASSYIGGYEQYF.

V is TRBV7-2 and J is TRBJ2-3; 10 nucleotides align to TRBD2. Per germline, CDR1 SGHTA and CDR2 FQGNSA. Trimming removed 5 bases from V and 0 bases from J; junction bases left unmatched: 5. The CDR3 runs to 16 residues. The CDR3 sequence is CASSATSGASTDTQYF. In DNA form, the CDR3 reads TGTGCCAGCAGCGCAACTAGCGGGGCTAGCACAGATACGCAGTATTTT. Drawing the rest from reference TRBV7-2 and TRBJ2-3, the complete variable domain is GAGVSQSPSNKVTEKGKDVELRCDPISGHTALYWYRQSLGQGLEFLIYFQGNSAPDKSGLPSDRFSAERTGGSVSTLTIQRTQQEDSAVYLCASSATSGASTDTQYFGPGTRLTVL.

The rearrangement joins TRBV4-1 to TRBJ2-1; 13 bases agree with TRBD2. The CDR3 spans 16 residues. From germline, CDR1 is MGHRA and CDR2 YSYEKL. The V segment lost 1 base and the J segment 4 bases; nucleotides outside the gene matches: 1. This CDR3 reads CASSQGTSGGYNEQFF. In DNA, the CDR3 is TGCGCCAGCAGCCAAGGGACTAGCGGGGGATACAATGAGCAGTTCTTC.

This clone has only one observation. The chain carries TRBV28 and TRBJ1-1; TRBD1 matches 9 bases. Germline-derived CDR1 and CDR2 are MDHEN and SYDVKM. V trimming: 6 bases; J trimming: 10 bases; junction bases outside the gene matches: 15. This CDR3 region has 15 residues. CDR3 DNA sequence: TGTGCCAGCAGGGCCGGGACAGGGTTCTTGGGCCGAGCTTTCTTT. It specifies CASRAGTGFLGRAFF.

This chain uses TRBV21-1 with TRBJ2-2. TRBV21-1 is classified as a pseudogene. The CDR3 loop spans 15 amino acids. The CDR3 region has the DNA TGTGCCAGCAGCGGGGGTGGGGATACTACCGGGGAGCTGTTTTTT. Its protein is CASSGGGDTTGELFF.

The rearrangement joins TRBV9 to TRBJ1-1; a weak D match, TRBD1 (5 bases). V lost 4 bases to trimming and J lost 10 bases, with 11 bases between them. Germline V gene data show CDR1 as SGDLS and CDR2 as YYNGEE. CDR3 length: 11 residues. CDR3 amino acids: CASSTPGTAFF. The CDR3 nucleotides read TGTGCCAGCAGCACCCCCGGGACAGCTTTCTTT.

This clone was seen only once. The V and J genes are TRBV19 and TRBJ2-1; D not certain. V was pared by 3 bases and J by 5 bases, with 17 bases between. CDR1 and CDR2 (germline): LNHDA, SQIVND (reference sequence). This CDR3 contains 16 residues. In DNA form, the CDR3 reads TGTGCCAGTAGTATCGGTAGTAGTGGTCACAACAATGAGCAGTTCTTC. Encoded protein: CASSIGSSGHNNEQFF.